Each of the 10 T cell receptor beta chains below was sequenced from the same sample in a study of neurological immune-mediated disorders. Using its own MiXCR run on the 5' RACE reads, TCRdb lists one record per CDR3 protein. The sample includes 70,000 to 95,000 distinct CDR3 sequences, over 15% of them seen just once. The sample comprised PBMCs. The receptor source for this set is a woman aged 35 to 49 in good health.

This chain joins TRBV29-1 and TRBJ2-5; D perhaps matches TRBD2 (6 bases). The CDR3 length is 13 residues. CDR1 and CDR2 from the germline V gene are SQVTM and ANQGSEA. V lost 7 bases to trimming and J lost 6 bases, with 18 bases between them. Written as DNA, the CDR3 is TGCAGCGGGTCCCGGGACTTGGGTCAGACCCAGTACTTC. It is translated as CSGSRDLGQTQYF.

This clonotype was counted many times. The chain combines TRBV6-1 with TRBJ1-2, with a weak D call TRBD1 (5 bases). The germline CDR1 and CDR2 sequences are MNHNS and SASEGT. V gave up 11 bases and J gave up 2 bases, with 12 bases separating them. The CDR3 totals 12 residues. The CDR3: CASDWGNYGYTF. The DNA for the CDR3 is TGTGCCTCAGATTGGGGCAACTATGGCTACACCTTC.

Many counts were recorded for this clonotype. The chain uses TRBV3-1 and TRBJ1-1; D is uncertain. Trimming took off 4 bases at V and 1 base at J, with 7 bases between the two ends. Germline lookup yields CDR1 LGHDT and CDR2 YNNKEL (reference sequence). The CDR3 is made up of 13 amino acids. This chain's CDR3 is CASSRGKNTEAFF. Written as DNA, the CDR3 is TGTGCCAGCAGCCGGGGAAAGAACACTGAAGCTTTCTTT. Supplemented by reference TRBV3-1 and TRBJ1-1, the full variable domain reads DTAVSQTPKYLVTQMGNDKSIKCEQNLGHDTMYWYKQDSKKFLKIMFSYNNKELIINETVPNRFSPKSPDKAHLNLHINSLELGDSAVYFCASSRGKNTEAFFGQGTRLTVV.

This clonotype was seen repeatedly, ten times or more. J is TRBJ2-1 and V is TRBV20-1; 8 nucleotides agree with TRBD2. Trimming removed 7 bases from V and 5 bases from J; junction bases left unmatched: 7. The CDR3 has 13 residues. Germline V gene lookup returns CDR1 DFQATT and CDR2 SNEGSKA (reference sequence). DNA of the CDR3: TGCAGTGGATGGGGAGCGGGGGACAATGAGCAGTTCTTC. This codes for CSGWGAGDNEQFF.

This clonotype was detected many times. The chain couples TRBV20-1 to TRBJ1-1, with D unclear. This CDR3 is 13 amino acids long. The germline V gene has CDR1 DFQATT and CDR2 SNEGSKA (reference sequence). The V end lost 1 base, the J end lost 3 bases, and 9 bases lay between the germline ends. CDR3 bases: TGCAGTGCTAGAGCGGGCCGGTACACTGAAGCTTTCTTT. It yields the protein CSARAGRYTEAFF.

The table lists this clonotype with many counts. The chain carries TRBV7-2 and TRBJ1-2, with 10 bases that match TRBD1. Looked up from germline, CDR1 is SGHTA and CDR2 is FQGNSA. The CDR3 covers 13 residues. V lost 5 bases and J lost 5; bases outside the gene matches: 2. The CDR3 DNA is TGTGCCAGCAGCCCGGGACAGGGGTATGGCTACACCTTC. Residues: CASSPGQGYGYTF.

Ten or more counts support this clonotype. This sequence joins TRBV10-3 and TRBJ2-3; the match to TRBD1 covers 7 bases. The V and J ends lost 4 bases and 1 base, in that order; junction bases with no gene match: 11. The CDR3 consists of 17 residues. Germline lookup yields CDR1 ENHRY and CDR2 SYGVKD. CDR3 in amino acids: CAISALNRGRGTDTQYF. The CDR3 nucleotides read TGTGCCATCAGTGCCCTCAACAGGGGAAGGGGCACAGATACGCAGTATTTT.

This clonotype was counted at least ten times. CDR3 region: CASSSSLGTEAFF. The CDR3 DNA follows: TGTGCCAGCAGCAGTTCCTTGGGGACTGAAGCTTTCTTT. The V and J genes are TRBV14 and TRBJ1-1; D remains unclear. In germline, CDR1 is SGHDN, CDR2 FVKESK. V was clipped by 5 bases and J by 5 bases, with 12 bases between them. The CDR3 totals 13 residues.

This clonotype was detected ten times or more. V gene TRBV5-1 combines with J gene TRBJ1-5; 8 bases map to TRBD1. V gave up 0 bases and J gave up 4 bases; unmatched junction bases: 6. This CDR3 region has 16 residues. Germline V gene lookup returns CDR1 SGHRS and CDR2 YFSETQ. The CDR3 loop is CASSLADRVGNQPQHF. The CDR3 DNA reads TGCGCCAGCAGCTTGGCGGACAGGGTGGGGAATCAGCCCCAGCATTTT.

This clonotype was observed many times. The rearrangement joins TRBV18 to TRBJ2-1; D is unclear. Germline V gene lookup returns CDR1 KGHSH and CDR2 LQKENI. This CDR3 comprises 12 residues. Trimming left V 2 bases short and J 5 bases short, with 4 bases between. CDR3 residues: CASSPGNNEQFF. The CDR3 coding sequence is TGTGCCAGCTCACCAGGGAACAATGAGCAGTTCTTC.